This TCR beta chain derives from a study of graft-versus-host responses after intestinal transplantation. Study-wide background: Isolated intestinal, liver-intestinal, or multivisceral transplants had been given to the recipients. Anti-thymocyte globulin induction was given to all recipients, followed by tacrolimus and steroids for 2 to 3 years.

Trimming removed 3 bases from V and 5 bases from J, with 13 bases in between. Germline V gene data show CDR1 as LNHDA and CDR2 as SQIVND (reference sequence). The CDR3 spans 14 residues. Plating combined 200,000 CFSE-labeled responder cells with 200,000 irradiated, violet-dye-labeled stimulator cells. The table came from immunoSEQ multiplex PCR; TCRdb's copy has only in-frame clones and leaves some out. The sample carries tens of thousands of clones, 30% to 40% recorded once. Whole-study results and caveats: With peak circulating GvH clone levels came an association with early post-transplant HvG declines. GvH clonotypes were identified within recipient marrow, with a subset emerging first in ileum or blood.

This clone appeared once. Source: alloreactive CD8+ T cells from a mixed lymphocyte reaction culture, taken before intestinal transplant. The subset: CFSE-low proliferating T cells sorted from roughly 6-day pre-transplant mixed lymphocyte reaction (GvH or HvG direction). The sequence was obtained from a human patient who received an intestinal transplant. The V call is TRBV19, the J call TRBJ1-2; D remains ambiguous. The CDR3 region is CASSISAGDYGYTF. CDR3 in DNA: TGTGCCAGTAGTATTAGTGCAGGCGATTATGGCTACACCTTC.